These 31 T cell receptor beta chains came from one sample sequenced in a study of graft-versus-host responses after intestinal transplantation. This table comes from immunoSEQ multiplex PCR, and its TCRdb copy is limited to in-frame clones, with some not included. The profile shows about 93,000 clones, 90% to 95% of them singletons. No antigen has been identified for these receptors. Specimen: unstimulated CD8+ T cells sorted from spleen or lymph node cells, collected before intestinal transplant. The receptors were gathered from a human donor who received an intestinal transplant.

This chain joins TRBV7-9 and TRBJ1-4; D call uncertain. V shed 5 bases and J shed 4 bases, with 20 bases lying between them. This CDR3 region has 17 residues. Germline V gene sequence: CDR1 SEHNR, CDR2 FQNEAQ (reference sequence). The CDR3 DNA is TGTGCCAGCAGCCAAACCCCCTACAGTCGCATTAATGAAAAACTGTTTTTT. It codes for CASSQTPYSRINEKLFF.

A remark on this clone: The same CDR3 arises from other DNA sequences in this sample as well. This rearrangement joins TRBV9 to TRBJ2-1; D is unclear. The V gene's germline CDR1 is SGDLS and CDR2 YYNGEE. The CDR3 totals 15 residues. V gave up 0 bases and J gave up 0 bases, with 7 bases separating them. CDR3 DNA: TGTGCCAGCAGCGTAGGTGTCTCCTCCTACAATGAGCAGTTCTTC. It is translated as CASSVGVSSYNEQFF.

V usage is TRBV27 and J usage is TRBJ1-5; maybe TRBD1 (5 bases). Germline CDR1 and CDR2: MNHEY and SMNVEV (reference sequence). The CDR3 is 13 residues long. Deletions cut 4 bases from V and 1 base from J, with 5 bases between. DNA for the CDR3: TGTGCCAGCAGTTGGGGCAGCAATCAGCCCCAGCATTTT. Its translation: CASSWGSNQPQHF.

The chain combines TRBV4-3 with TRBJ2-6; the D gene is possibly TRBD1 (5 bases). The CDR3 spans 16 residues. CDR1 is LGHNA, CDR2 YSLEER, per germline. Trimming shortened V by 0 bases and J by 0 bases, and 6 bases separated the two germline ends. Here the CDR3 reads CASSQERGSGANVLTF. The CDR3 DNA reads TGCGCCAGCAGCCAAGAAAGGGGCTCTGGGGCCAACGTCCTGACTTTC.

This clone was recorded only once. This sequence joins TRBV9 and TRBJ2-7; 8 bases align to TRBD2. This CDR3 is built from 17 residues. After removal of 4 bases from V and 3 bases from J, the junction contained 15 bases not matched to a gene. Germline CDR1 and CDR2: SGDLS and YYNGEE. Here the CDR3 DNA reads TGTGCCAGCAGCCCCCAAGCTCCGACTAGCGAAGTCTACGAGCAGTACTTC. It is translated as CASSPQAPTSEVYEQYF.

This clone was found once. The chain links TRBV7-9 to TRBJ1-1; 8 bases agree with TRBD1. The CDR3 sequence is 16 residues long. J lost 1 base, V lost 5 bases, and 9 bases had no gene match. Germline CDR1 SEHNR, CDR2 FQNEAQ (reference sequence). CDR3 in amino acids: CASSEGGQGTNTEAFF. The CDR3, as DNA: TGTGCCAGCAGCGAAGGCGGACAGGGAACGAACACTGAAGCTTTCTTT.

The J gene is TRBJ1-3, the V gene TRBV7-6; no clear D. Germline V lookup: CDR1 SGHVS, CDR2 FNYEAQ. CDR3 size: 14 residues. V was trimmed by 2 bases and J by 1 base, leaving 6 bases between them. CDR3 DNA sequence: TGTGCCAGCAGCTTATACGAGTCTGGAAACACCATATATTTT. Protein: CASSLYESGNTIYF.

In DNA form, the CDR3 reads TGTGCCAGCAGCGTAGAGGCGGGGAGCTCCTACGAGCAGTACTTC. Residues: CASSVEAGSSYEQYF. The chain uses TRBV9 and TRBJ2-7, with D possibly being TRBD2 (6 bases). V lost 0 bases and J lost 0, with 10 bases in between. CDR1 SGDLS and CDR2 YYNGEE come from the germline V gene. CDR3 length: 15 amino acids.

This clone was observed a handful of times. The V gene is TRBV4-1, the J gene TRBJ1-1, with D possibly matching TRBD1 (5 bases). Trimming stripped 3 bases from V and 1 base from J, with 9 bases between. This CDR3 has 14 amino acids. Germline CDR1 reads MGHRA; CDR2 reads YSYEKL. CDR3 nucleotides: TGCGCCAGCAGCCAGGAAAGGGGGAACACTGAAGCTTTCTTT. It is translated as CASSQERGNTEAFF.

The V gene is TRBV7-9, the J gene TRBJ1-1, with a possible D match to TRBD1 (5 bases). The ends were cut back, 4 bases at V and 1 base at J, with 16 bases in the middle. The CDR3 runs 16 residues. Per germline, CDR1 SEHNR and CDR2 FQNEAQ (reference sequence). This CDR3 is CASSSPGAGQNTEAFF. DNA for the CDR3: TGTGCCAGCAGCTCTCCTGGGGCAGGCCAGAACACTGAAGCTTTCTTT.

The chain has TRBV1 and TRBJ1-6; the D call of TRBD1 is as the table states it, not checked on the DNA. TRBV1 is a known pseudogene. The CDR3 contains 15 residues. CDR3 sequence (DNA): TGCACCAGCAGCCAAGATGGACAGGGGAGCTCACCCCTCCACTTT. Encoded protein: CTSSQDGQGSSPLHF.

The genes are TRBV7-9 and TRBJ2-1; TRBD2 aligns across 7 bases. With 4 bases clipped from V and 4 bases from J, the junction kept 13 bases outside the gene matches. CDR1 and CDR2 (germline): SEHNR, FQNEAQ (reference sequence). CDR3 length: 17 amino acids. CDR3 in amino acids: CASSSNAEASGYNEQFF. CDR3 DNA: TGTGCCAGCAGCTCGAATGCTGAGGCTAGCGGATACAATGAGCAGTTCTTC.

This sequence joins TRBV19 and TRBJ2-2; D ambiguous. Between the trimmed V and J ends, which lost 3 bases and 0 bases, there was a span of 5 bases. The germline V gene has CDR1 LNHDA and CDR2 SQIVND (reference sequence). CDR3 length: 14 residues. The CDR3 sequence is CASSMFANTGELFF. CDR3 sequence (DNA): TGTGCCAGTAGTATGTTCGCGAACACCGGGGAGCTGTTTTTT.

The rearrangement uses TRBV4-1 and TRBJ1-1; perhaps TRBD1 as D (6 bases). The CDR3 extends over 14 amino acids. Germline loops: CDR1 MGHRA, CDR2 YSYEKL. The ends were cut back, 2 bases at V and 4 bases at J, with 11 bases in the middle. The CDR3: CASSQRTGFTEAFF. In DNA, the CDR3 is TGCGCCAGCAGCCAACGAACAGGGTTCACTGAAGCTTTCTTT.

This chain joins TRBV5-5 and TRBJ2-7; a possible D gene is TRBD2 (6 bases). Germline V gives CDR1 SGHKS, CDR2 YYEKEE (reference sequence). The CDR3 runs 14 residues. Trimming shortened V by 2 bases and J by 3 bases, and 12 bases separated the two germline ends. The CDR3 loop reads CASSFSSGSYEQYF. In DNA, the CDR3 is TGTGCCAGCAGCTTCAGTTCCGGGAGCTACGAGCAGTACTTC.

This chain connects TRBV14 to TRBJ1-1; D is unclear. CDR1 and CDR2 from the germline V gene are SGHDN and FVKESK. V was shortened by 2 bases and J by 2 bases, with 12 bases between the two germline ends. CDR3 length: 15 amino acids. The chain's CDR3 is CASSQPGGLNTEAFF. The CDR3 nucleotides read TGTGCCAGCAGCCAACCGGGAGGACTTAACACTGAAGCTTTCTTT. The full variable domain, completed using reference TRBV14 and TRBJ1-1, is EAGVTQFPSHSVIEKGQTVTLRCDPISGHDNLYWYRRVMGKEIKFLLHFVKESKQDESGMPNNRFLAERTGGTYSTLKVQPAELEDSGVYFCASSQPGGLNTEAFFGQGTRLTVV.

The J gene is TRBJ2-7, the V gene TRBV10-3; a possible D gene is TRBD1 (6 bases). The CDR3 consists of 15 residues. Trimming pared 2 bases from V and 5 bases from J, leaving 16 bases between. Germline V gene data show CDR1 as ENHRY and CDR2 as SYGVKD. The CDR3 DNA reads TGTGCCATCAGTGAGCCGAATAGGGGGTTCAACGAGCAGTACTTC. Its protein product is CAISEPNRGFNEQYF.

This clone appeared once. This sequence joins TRBV28 and TRBJ1-5, with D uncertain. The CDR3 runs to 12 residues. Germline lookup yields CDR1 MDHEN and CDR2 SYDVKM. The germline V and J ends were trimmed by 6 bases and 5 bases, with 8 bases remaining between them. CDR3 DNA sequence: TGTGCCAGCAGCTGGCAAGATCAGCCCCAGCATTTT. Translating gives CASSWQDQPQHF.

The chain combines TRBV7-6 with TRBJ2-5, with no clear D. The V gene's germline CDR1 is SGHVS and CDR2 FNYEAQ. V was pared by 2 bases and J by 5 bases, with 6 bases between. CDR3 length: 12 amino acids. The CDR3 loop is CASSLSVETQYF. The CDR3 bases are TGTGCCAGCAGCTTATCTGTCGAGACCCAGTACTTC.

The chain employs TRBV19 and TRBJ1-1, with a weak D call TRBD1 (6 bases). Trimming cost V 4 bases and J 4 bases, with 10 bases left between them. CDR3 size: 13 residues. Looked up from germline, CDR1 is LNHDA and CDR2 is SQIVND (reference sequence). CDR3 protein: CASSTHRATEAFF. In nucleotides, the CDR3 is TGTGCCAGTAGTACCCACAGGGCCACTGAAGCTTTCTTT. The full variable domain, rest sourced from reference TRBV19 and TRBJ1-1, is DGGITQSPKYLFRKEGQNVTLSCEQNLNHDAMYWYRQDPGQGLRLIYYSQIVNDFQKGDIAEGYSVSREKKESFPLTVTSAQKNPTAFYLCASSTHRATEAFFGQGTRLTVV.

Only one count was recorded for this clone. The chain has TRBV4-2 and TRBJ2-7, with 11 positions matching TRBD2. The germline CDR1 and CDR2 sequences are LGHNA and YNFKEQ. The CDR3 has 16 amino acids. V dropped 1 base and J dropped 2; count of bases not matched to a gene: 4. In DNA, the CDR3 is TGTGCCAGCAGCCAAGGGGTAGCGGGGGGGGCCTACGAGCAGTACTTC. Translating gives CASSQGVAGGAYEQYF.

The chain employs TRBV7-6 and TRBJ2-3, with unresolved D. V was pared by 3 bases and J by 6 bases, with 4 bases between. CDR3 size: 11 residues. Germline V lookup: CDR1 SGHVS, CDR2 FNYEAQ. The CDR3 loop reads CASSFADTQYF. CDR3 nucleotides: TGTGCCAGCAGCTTTGCGGATACGCAGTATTTT.

The chain recombines TRBV19 with TRBJ1-1; maybe TRBD1 (5 bases). CDR1 is LNHDA, CDR2 SQIVND, per germline (reference sequence). V lost 8 bases and J 3 bases, leaving 10 bases between the germline ends. The CDR3 is made up of 12 amino acids. CDR3 residues: CASRQGDTEAFF. The CDR3 coding sequence is TGTGCCAGTCGCCAGGGTGACACTGAAGCTTTCTTT.

CDR3 protein: CASSLYRGFSTGELFF. In DNA, the CDR3 is TGTGCCAGTTCTCTCTACAGGGGATTTAGCACCGGGGAGCTGTTTTTT. The chain joins TRBV19 to TRBJ2-2, with 7 bases identical to TRBD1. The germline gives CDR1 LNHDA, CDR2 SQIVND (reference sequence). V shed 8 bases and J 4 bases; nucleotides not matched to a gene: 13. This CDR3 spans 16 amino acids.

V gene TRBV5-8 combines with J gene TRBJ1-5; 7 bases line up with TRBD1. The CDR3 covers 13 residues. V shed 1 base and J 7 bases; nucleotides not matched to a gene: 2. Germline assignment: CDR1 SGHTS and CDR2 YDEGEE. CDR3 sequence: CASSLRGLQPQHF. Here the CDR3 DNA reads TGTGCCAGCAGCTTGAGGGGGCTCCAGCCCCAGCATTTT.

V gene TRBV4-3 combines with J gene TRBJ1-6; 9 positions match TRBD1. J was trimmed by 14 bases and V by 1 base; bases with no gene match: 9. Germline CDR1 LGHNA, CDR2 YSLEER. The CDR3 has 15 amino acids. The CDR3 loop reads CASSQGDRAPGALHF. CDR3 coding DNA: TGCGCCAGCAGCCAAGGGGACAGGGCCCCGGGGGCCCTCCACTTT.

The chain combines TRBV30 with TRBJ2-7; unclear D gene. V was cut by 3 bases and J by 0 bases, with 18 bases left in between. The germline CDR1 and CDR2 sequences are GTSNPN and SVGIG (reference sequence). This CDR3 has 16 residues. The CDR3 nucleotides are TGTGCCTGGAGCCCCCCTTTCGCAGGTAGCTCCTACGAGCAGTACTTC. As protein: CAWSPPFAGSSYEQYF.

The V and J genes are TRBV27 and TRBJ1-1, with D unclear. Germline V gene data show CDR1 as MNHEY and CDR2 as SMNVEV (reference sequence). This CDR3 is 14 amino acids long. V lost 3 bases, J lost 1 base, and 9 bases lay in between. The CDR3 loop is CASSFKGGNTEAFF. The CDR3, as DNA: TGTGCCAGCAGTTTCAAGGGAGGGAACACTGAAGCTTTCTTT.

Only one count was recorded for this clone. The J gene is TRBJ2-7, the V gene TRBV27; TRBD1 is a possible D gene (6 bases). This CDR3 has 13 residues. The germline gives CDR1 MNHEY, CDR2 SMNVEV (reference sequence). The V end lost 6 bases, the J end lost 3 bases, and 12 bases lay between the germline ends. The CDR3 spells CASSPAGVYEQYF. DNA of the CDR3: TGTGCCAGCAGCCCCGCAGGGGTCTACGAGCAGTACTTC.

The V and J genes are TRBV4-2 and TRBJ2-7, with TRBD1 identical over 7 bases. This CDR3 has 15 amino acids. The germline CDR1 and CDR2 sequences are LGHNA and YNFKEQ. J lost 0 bases, V lost 0 bases, and 2 bases had no gene match. CDR3 DNA: TGTGCCAGCAGCCAAGATAGGGACAGCTCCTACGAGCAGTACTTC. This gives the protein CASSQDRDSSYEQYF.

The chain recombines TRBV29-1 with TRBJ2-2; possible D gene TRBD2, 6 bases. CDR3 size: 15 residues. Trimming pared 2 bases from V and 3 bases from J, leaving 13 bases between. Germline CDR1 and CDR2: SQVTM and ANQGSEA. The CDR3 region is CSVEPGDSYTGELFF. Here the CDR3 DNA reads TGCAGCGTTGAACCTGGGGACTCCTACACCGGGGAGCTGTTTTTT.